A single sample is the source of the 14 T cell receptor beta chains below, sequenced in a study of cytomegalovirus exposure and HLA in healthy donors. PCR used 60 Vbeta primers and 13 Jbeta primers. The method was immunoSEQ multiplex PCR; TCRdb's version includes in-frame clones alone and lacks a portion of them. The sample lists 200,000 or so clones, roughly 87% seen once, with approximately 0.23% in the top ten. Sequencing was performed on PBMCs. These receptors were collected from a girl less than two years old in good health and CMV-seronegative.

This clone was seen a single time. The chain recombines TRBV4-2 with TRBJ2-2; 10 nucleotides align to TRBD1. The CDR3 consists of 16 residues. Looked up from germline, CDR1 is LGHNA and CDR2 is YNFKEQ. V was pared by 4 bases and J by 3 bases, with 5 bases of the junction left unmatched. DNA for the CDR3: TGTGCCAGCAGCCTAGACAGGGGGCGGGACACCGGGGAGCTGTTTTTT. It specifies CASSLDRGRDTGELFF.

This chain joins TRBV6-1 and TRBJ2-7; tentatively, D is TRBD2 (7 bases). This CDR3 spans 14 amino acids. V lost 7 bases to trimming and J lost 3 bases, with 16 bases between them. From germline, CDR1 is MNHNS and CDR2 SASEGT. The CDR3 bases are TGTGCCAGCACTTTGGCGGGGGCTGACTACGAGCAGTACTTC. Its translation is CASTLAGADYEQYF.

The CDR3 DNA reads TGTGCCAGCACGGCGGGAGGGCCCGGCACCGGGGAGCTGTTTTTT. It is translated as CASTAGGPGTGELFF. The V and J genes are TRBV2 and TRBJ2-2; 9 bases fit TRBD2. J gave up 4 bases and V 7 bases, and 7 bases lay outside the gene matches. This CDR3 is 15 amino acids long. Germline V CDR1 and CDR2: SNHLY, FYNNEI. Complete variable domain (other parts from reference TRBV2 and TRBJ2-2): EPEVTQTPSHQVTQMGQEVILRCVPISNHLYFYWYRQILGQKVEFLVSFYNNEISEKSEIFDDQFSVERPDGSNFTLKIRSTKLEDSAMYFCASTAGGPGTGELFFGEGSRLTVL.

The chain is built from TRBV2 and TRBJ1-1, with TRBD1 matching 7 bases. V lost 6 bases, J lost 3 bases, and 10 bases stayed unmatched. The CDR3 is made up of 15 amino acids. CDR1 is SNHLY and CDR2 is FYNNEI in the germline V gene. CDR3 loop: CASRHRGGADTEAFF. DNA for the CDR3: TGTGCCAGCAGACACAGAGGGGGCGCGGACACTGAAGCTTTCTTT.

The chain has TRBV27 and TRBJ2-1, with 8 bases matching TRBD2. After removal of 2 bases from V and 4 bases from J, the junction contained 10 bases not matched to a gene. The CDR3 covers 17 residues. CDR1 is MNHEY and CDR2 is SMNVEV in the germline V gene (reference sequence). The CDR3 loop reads CASSLGTGTRLYNEQFF. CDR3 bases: TGTGCCAGCAGTTTAGGAACCGGGACTAGACTATACAATGAGCAGTTCTTC.

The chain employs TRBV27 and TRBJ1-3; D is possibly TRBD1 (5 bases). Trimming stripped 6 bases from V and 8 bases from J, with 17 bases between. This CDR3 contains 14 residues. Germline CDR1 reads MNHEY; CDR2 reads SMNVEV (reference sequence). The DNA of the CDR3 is TGTGCCAGCAGAATAAAAAATCAGGGATACACCATATATTTT. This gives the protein CASRIKNQGYTIYF.

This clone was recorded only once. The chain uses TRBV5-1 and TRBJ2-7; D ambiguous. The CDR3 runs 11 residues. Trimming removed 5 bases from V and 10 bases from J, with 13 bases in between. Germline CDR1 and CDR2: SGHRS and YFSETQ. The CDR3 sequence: CASRGDRTQYF. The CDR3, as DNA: TGCGCCAGCAGAGGAGACCGTACTCAGTACTTC.

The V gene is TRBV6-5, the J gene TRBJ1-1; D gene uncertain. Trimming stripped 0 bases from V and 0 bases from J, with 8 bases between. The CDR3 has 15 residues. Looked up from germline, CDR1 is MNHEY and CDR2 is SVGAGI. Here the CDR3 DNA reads TGTGCCAGCAGTTACTCGTCTATTATGAACACTGAAGCTTTCTTT. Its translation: CASSYSSIMNTEAFF.

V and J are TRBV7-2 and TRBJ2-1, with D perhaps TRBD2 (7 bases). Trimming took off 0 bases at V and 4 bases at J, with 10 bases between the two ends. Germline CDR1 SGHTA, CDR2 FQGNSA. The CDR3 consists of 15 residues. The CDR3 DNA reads TGTGCCAGCAGCTTAGCGGGGGGGCTTTACAATGAGCAGTTCTTC. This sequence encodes CASSLAGGLYNEQFF.

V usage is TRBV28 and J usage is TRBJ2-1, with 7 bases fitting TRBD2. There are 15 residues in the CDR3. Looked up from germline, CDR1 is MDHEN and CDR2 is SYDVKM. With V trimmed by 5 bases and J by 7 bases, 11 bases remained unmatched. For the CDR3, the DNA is TGTGCCAGCAGTCCTGGGAGGGGACCGGGGAATGAGCAGTTCTTC. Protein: CASSPGRGPGNEQFF. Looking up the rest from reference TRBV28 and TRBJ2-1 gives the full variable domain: DVKVTQSSRYLVKRTGEKVFLECVQDMDHENMFWYRQDPGLGLRLIYFSYDVKMKEKGDIPEGYSVSREKKERFSLILESASTNQTSMYLCASSPGRGPGNEQFFGPGTRLTVL.

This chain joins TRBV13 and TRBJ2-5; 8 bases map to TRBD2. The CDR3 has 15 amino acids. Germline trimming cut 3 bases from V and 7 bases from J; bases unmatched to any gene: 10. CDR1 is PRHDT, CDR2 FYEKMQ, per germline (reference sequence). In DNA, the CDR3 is TGTGCCAGCAGCTTTAGGGCGGGGGGCCCGAGGACCCAGTACTTC. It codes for CASSFRAGGPRTQYF.

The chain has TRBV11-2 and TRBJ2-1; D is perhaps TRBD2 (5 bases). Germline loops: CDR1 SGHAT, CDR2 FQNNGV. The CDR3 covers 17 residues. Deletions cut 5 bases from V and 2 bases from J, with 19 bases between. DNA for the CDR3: TGTGCCAGCAGCCCCCCAACCCCGAGGGAGCCCTACAATGAGCAGTTCTTC. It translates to CASSPPTPREPYNEQFF.

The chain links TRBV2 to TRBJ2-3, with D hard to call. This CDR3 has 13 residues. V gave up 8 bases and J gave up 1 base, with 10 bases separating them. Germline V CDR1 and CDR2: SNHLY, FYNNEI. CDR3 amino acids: CASQRMGTDTQYF. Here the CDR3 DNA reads TGTGCCAGCCAGCGAATGGGCACAGATACGCAGTATTTT. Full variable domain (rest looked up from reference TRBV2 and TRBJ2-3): EPEVTQTPSHQVTQMGQEVILRCVPISNHLYFYWYRQILGQKVEFLVSFYNNEISEKSEIFDDQFSVERPDGSNFTLKIRSTKLEDSAMYFCASQRMGTDTQYFGPGTRLTVL.

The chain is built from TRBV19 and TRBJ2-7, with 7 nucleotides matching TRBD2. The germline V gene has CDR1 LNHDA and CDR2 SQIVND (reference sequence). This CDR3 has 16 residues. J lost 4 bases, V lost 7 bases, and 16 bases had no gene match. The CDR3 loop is CASNRSGICPTYEQYF. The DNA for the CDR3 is TGTGCCAGTAATCGGAGCGGGATCTGCCCTACTTACGAGCAGTACTTC.